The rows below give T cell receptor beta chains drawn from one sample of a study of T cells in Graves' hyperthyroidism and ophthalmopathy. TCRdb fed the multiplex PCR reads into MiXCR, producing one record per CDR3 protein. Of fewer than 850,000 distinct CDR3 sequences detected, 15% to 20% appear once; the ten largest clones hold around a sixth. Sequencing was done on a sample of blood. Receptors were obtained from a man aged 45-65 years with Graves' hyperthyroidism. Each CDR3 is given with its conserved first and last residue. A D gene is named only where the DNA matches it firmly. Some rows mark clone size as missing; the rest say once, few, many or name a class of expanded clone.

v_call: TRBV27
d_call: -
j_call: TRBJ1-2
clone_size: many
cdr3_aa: CASSLARSYGYTF
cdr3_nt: TGTGCCAGCAGTTTAGCGAGGTCCTATGGCTACACCTTC

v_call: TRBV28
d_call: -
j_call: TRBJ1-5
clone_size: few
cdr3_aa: CASSYFFTGRTTQPQHF
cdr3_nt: TGTGCCAGCAGCTATTTCTTCACAGGGAGGACGACTCAGCCCCAGCATTTT

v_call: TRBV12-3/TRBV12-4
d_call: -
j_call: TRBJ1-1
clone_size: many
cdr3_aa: CATTVLTEAFF
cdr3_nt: TGTGCCACCACCGTACTGACTGAAGCTTTCTTT

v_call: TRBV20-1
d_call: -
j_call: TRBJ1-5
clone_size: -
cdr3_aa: CSAADSHGQPQHF
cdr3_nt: TGCAGTGCCGCCGACAGTCACGGTCAGCCCCAGCATTTT

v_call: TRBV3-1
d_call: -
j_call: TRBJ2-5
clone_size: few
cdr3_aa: CASSHRTLQETQYF
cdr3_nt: TGTGCCAGCAGCCATCGGACCCTACAAGAGACCCAGTACTTC

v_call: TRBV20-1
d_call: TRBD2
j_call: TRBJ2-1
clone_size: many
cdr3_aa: CSARPSGRSYNEQFF
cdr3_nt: TGCAGTGCCAGACCCAGCGGGAGATCCTACAATGAGCAGTTCTTC

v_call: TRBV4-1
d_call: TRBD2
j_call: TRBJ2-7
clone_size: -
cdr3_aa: CASRLAGGPSYEQYF
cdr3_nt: TGCGCCAGCAGGCTCGCGGGAGGGCCGTCCTACGAGCAGTACTTC

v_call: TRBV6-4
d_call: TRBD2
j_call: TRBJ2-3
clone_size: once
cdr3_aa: CASSDSAGRAADTQYF
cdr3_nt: TGTGCCAGCAGTGACTCGGCGGGGAGGGCCGCAGATACGCAGTATTTT

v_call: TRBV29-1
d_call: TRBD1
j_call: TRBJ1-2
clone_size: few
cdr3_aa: CSGVTGNNYGYTF
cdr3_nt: TGCAGCGGAGTGACAGGGAATAACTATGGCTACACCTTC

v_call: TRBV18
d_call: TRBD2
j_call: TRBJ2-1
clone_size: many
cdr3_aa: CASSPSGGSSYNEQFF
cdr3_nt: TGTGCCAGCTCACCCAGCGGGGGAAGCTCCTACAATGAGCAGTTCTTC

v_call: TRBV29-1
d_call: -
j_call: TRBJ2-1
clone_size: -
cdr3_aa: CSVEWEGNKQFF
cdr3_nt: TGCAGCGTTGAGTGGGAAGGTAATAAGCAGTTCTTC

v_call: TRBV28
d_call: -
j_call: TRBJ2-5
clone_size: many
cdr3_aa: CASSLLASELETQYF
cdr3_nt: TGTGCCAGCAGTTTATTGGCTAGCGAGTTAGAGACCCAGTACTTC

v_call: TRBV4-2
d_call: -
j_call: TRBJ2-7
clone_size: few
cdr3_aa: CASSQDVAYKQYF
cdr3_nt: TGTGCCAGCAGCCAAGACGTCGCCTACAAGCAGTACTTC

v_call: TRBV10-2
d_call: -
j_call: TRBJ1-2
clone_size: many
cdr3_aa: CASSTLGRDLNGYTF
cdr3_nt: TGCGCCAGCAGTACCCTGGGGCGAGACTTAAATGGCTACACCTTC

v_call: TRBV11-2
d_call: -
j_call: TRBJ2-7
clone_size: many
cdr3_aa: CASSLDRLEQYF
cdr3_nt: TGTGCCAGCAGCTTAGATCGGCTTGAGCAGTACTTC

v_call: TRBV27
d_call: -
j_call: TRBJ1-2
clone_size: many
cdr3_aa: CASSLSLDSNYGYTF
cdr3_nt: TGTGCCAGCAGTTTATCCCTGGACAGTAACTATGGCTACACCTTC

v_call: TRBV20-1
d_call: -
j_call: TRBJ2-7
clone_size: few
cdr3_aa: CSARGQNYEQYF
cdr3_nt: TGCAGTGCTAGAGGACAGAACTACGAGCAGTACTTC

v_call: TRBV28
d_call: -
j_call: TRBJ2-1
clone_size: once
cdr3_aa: CANSLSSRGGTFEQFF
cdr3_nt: TGTGCCAACAGTTTATCCTCTCGAGGGGGGACTTTTGAGCAGTTCTTC

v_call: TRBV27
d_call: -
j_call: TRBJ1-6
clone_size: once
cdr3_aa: CASSIARTEIFTPLHF
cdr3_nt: TGTGCCAGCAGTATCGCTCGGACAGAGATCTTTACACCCCTCCACTTT

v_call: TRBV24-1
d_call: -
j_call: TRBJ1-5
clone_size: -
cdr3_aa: CATSEPLFNQPQHF
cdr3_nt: TGTGCCACCAGTGAGCCGCTTTTCAATCAGCCCCAGCATTTT

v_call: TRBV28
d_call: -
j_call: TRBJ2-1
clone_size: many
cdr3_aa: CASSLSKEQFF
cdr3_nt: TGTGCCAGCAGTTTATCAAAGGAGCAGTTCTTC

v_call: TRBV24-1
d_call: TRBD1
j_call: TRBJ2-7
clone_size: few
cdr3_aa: CATSEPGTGTYEQYF
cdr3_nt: TGTGCCACCAGTGAGCCCGGGACAGGCACCTACGAGCAGTACTTC

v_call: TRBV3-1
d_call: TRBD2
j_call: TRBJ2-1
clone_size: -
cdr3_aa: CASGSSSGNSYNEQFF
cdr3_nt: TGTGCCAGCGGGTCGTCTAGCGGGAACTCCTACAATGAGCAGTTCTTC

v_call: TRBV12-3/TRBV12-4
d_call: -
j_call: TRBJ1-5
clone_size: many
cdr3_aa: CASSSGQNQPQHF
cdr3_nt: TGTGCCAGCAGCTCGGGTCAAAATCAGCCCCAGCATTTT

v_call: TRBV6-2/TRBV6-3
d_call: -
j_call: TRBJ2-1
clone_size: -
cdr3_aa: CASSSALEPGYYNEQFF
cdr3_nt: TGTGCCAGCAGTTCAGCCCTAGAGCCAGGTTACTACAATGAGCAGTTCTTC

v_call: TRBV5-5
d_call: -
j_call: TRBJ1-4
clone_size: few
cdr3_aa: CASSLGSGSNEKLFF
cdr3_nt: TGTGCCAGCAGCTTGGGATCCGGGTCTAATGAAAAACTGTTTTTT

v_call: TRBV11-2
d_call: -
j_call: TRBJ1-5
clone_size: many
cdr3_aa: CASSLGANQPQHF
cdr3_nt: TGTGCCAGCAGCTTAGGGGCGAATCAGCCCCAGCATTTT

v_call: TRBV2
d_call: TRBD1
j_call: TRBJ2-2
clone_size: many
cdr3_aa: CASRGTGGFTGELFF
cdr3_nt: TGTGCCAGCAGGGGGACAGGGGGATTTACCGGGGAGCTGTTTTTT

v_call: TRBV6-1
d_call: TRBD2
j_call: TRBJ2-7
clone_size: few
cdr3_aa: CASSRPLGGSRYEQYF
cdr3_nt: TGTGCCAGCAGTCGGCCCCTTGGCGGGAGTAGGTACGAGCAGTACTTC

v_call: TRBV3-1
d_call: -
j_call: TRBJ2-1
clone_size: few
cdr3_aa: CASSSEGGASYNEQFF
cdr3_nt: TGTGCCAGCAGCTCAGAGGGGGGGGCCTCCTACAATGAGCAGTTCTTC

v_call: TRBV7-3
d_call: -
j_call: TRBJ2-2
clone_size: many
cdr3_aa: CASSLTPGLHTGELFF
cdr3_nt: TGTGCCAGCAGCTTAACACCCGGACTACACACCGGGGAGCTGTTTTTT

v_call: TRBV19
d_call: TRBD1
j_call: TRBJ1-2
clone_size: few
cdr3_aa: CASSPGDSTNYGYTF
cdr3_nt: TGTGCCAGTAGTCCTGGGGACAGTACTAACTATGGCTACACCTTC

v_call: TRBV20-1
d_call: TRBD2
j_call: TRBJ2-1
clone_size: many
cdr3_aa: CSARGGLVSRGYNEQFF
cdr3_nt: TGCAGTGCTAGAGGAGGACTAGTAAGCCGAGGGTACAATGAGCAGTTCTTC

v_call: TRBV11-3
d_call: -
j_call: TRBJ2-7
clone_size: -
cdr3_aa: CASSSVGQRTYEQYF
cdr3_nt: TGTGCCAGCAGCTCCGTTGGACAGAGGACCTACGAGCAGTACTTC

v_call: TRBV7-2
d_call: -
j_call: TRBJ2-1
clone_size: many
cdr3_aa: CASSLENGDEQFF
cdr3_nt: TGTGCCAGCAGCTTAGAGAATGGGGATGAGCAGTTCTTC

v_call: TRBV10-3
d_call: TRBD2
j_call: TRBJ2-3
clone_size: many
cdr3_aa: CAIAGTSGSTDTQYF
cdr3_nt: TGTGCCATCGCGGGGACTAGCGGGAGCACAGATACGCAGTATTTT

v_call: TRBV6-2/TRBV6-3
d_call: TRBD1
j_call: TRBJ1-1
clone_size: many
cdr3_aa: CASSYQTGGTEAFF
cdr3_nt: TGTGCCAGCAGTTACCAAACAGGGGGCACTGAAGCTTTCTTT